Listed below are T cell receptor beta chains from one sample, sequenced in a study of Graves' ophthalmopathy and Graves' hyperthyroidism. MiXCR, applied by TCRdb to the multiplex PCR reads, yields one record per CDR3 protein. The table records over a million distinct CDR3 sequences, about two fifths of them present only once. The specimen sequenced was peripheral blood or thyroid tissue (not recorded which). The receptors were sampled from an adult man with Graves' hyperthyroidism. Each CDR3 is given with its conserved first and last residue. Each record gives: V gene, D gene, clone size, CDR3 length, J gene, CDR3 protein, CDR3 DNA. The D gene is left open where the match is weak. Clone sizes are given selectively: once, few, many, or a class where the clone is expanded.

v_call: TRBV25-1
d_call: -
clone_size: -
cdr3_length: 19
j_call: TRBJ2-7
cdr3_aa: CASSVVLGGPAGQTYEQYF
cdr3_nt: TGTGCCAGCAGTGTAGTCCTTGGTGGCCCGGCAGGACAGACCTACGAGCAGTACTTC

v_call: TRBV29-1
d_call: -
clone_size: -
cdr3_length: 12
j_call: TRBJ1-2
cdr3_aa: CSLEAETYGYTF
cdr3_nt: TGCAGCTTAGAGGCAGAGACCTATGGCTACACCTTC

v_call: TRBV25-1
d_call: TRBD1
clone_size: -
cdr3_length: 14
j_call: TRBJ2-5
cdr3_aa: CASSGLRGQETQYF
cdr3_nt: TGTGCCAGCAGTGGACTCAGGGGGCAAGAGACCCAGTACTTC

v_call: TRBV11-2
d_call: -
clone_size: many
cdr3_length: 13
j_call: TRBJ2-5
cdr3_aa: CASSDTTKETQYF
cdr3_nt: TGTGCCAGCAGCGATACGACCAAAGAGACCCAGTACTTC

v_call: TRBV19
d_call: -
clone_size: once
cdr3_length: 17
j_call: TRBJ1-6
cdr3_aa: CASKGQGPPTINSPLHF
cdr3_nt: TGTGCCAGTAAGGGGCAGGGGCCACCAACCATCAATTCACCCCTCCACTTT

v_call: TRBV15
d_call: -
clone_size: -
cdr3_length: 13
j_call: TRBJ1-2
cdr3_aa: CATSRVREQGYTF
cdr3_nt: TGTGCCACCAGCAGAGTAAGGGAACAGGGCTACACCTTC

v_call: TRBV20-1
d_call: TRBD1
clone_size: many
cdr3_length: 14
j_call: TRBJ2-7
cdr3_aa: CSANRQGRPYEQYF
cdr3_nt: TGCAGTGCTAACCGACAGGGAAGGCCCTACGAGCAGTACTTC

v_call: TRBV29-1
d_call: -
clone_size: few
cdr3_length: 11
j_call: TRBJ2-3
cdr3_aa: CSVAHTDTQYF
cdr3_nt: TGCAGCGTTGCCCACACAGATACGCAGTATTTT

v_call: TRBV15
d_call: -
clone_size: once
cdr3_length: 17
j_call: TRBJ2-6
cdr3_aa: CATSRAGTSSGANVLTF
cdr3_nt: TGTGCCACCAGCAGGGCAGGTACCTCCTCTGGGGCCAACGTCCTGACTTTC

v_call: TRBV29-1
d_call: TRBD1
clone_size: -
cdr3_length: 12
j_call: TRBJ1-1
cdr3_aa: CSVGQQNTEAFF
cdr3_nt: TGCAGCGTGGGACAGCAGAACACTGAAGCTTTCTTT

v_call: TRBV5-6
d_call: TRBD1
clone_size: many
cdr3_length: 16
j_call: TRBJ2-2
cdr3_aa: CASSLMGQGVAGELFF
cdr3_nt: TGTGCCAGCAGCTTGATGGGACAGGGGGTCGCCGGGGAGCTGTTTTTT

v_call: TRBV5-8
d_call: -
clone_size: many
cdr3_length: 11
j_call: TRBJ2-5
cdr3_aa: CASSLGQLTNF
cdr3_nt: TGTGCCAGCAGCTTGGGACAGCTTACGAACTTC

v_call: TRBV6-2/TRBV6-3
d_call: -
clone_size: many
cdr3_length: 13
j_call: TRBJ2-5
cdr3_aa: CASSYDIQETQYF
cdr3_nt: TGTGCCAGCAGTTACGACATCCAAGAGACCCAGTACTTC

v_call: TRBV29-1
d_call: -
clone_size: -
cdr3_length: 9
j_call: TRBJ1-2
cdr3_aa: CSVSGGDSF
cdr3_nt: TGCAGCGTTAGCGGGGGGGACTCCTTC

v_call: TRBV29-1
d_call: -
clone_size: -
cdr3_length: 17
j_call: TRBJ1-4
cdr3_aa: CSVEGPIPGLRGEKLFF
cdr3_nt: TGCAGCGTTGAAGGGCCCATCCCGGGCCTCCGAGGGGAAAAACTGTTTTTT

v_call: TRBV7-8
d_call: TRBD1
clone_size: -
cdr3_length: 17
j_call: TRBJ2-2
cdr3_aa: CASSFRTGGRNTGELFF
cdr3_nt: TGTGCCAGCAGCTTCCGGACAGGGGGCCGAAACACCGGGGAGCTGTTTTTT

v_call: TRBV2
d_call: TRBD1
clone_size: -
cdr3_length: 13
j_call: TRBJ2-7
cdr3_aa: CASKRDRSYEQYF
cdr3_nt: TGTGCCAGCAAGAGGGACAGGTCATACGAGCAGTACTTC

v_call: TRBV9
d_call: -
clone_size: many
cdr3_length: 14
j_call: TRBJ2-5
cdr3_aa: CASSVGTAQETQYF
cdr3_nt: TGTGCCAGCAGCGTAGGGACAGCCCAAGAGACCCAGTACTTC

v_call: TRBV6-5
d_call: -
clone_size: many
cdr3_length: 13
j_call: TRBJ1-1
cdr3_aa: CASSYPAGTEAFF
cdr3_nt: TGTGCCAGCAGTTACCCGGCGGGCACTGAAGCTTTCTTT

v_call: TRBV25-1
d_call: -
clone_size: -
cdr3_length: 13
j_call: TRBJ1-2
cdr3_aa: CASSRGTSDGYTF
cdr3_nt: TGTGCCAGCAGTCGGGGGACCTCAGATGGCTACACCTTC

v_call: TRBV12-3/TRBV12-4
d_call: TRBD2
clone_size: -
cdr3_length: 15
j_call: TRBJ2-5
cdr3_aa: CASSPLAAPVETQYF
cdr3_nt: TGTGCCAGCAGTCCACTAGCGGCCCCCGTGGAGACCCAGTACTTC

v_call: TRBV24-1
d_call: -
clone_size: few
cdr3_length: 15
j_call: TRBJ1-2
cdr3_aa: CATSDFGEGGYGYTF
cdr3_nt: TGTGCCACCAGTGATTTCGGAGAGGGCGGCTATGGCTACACCTTC

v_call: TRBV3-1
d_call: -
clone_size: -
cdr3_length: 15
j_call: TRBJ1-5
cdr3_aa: CASSQVIGNNQPQHF
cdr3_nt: TGTGCCAGCAGCCAAGTTATTGGGAACAATCAGCCCCAGCATTTT

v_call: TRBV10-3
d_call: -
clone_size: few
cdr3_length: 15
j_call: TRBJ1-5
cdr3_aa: CASSPATREVQPQHF
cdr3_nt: TGTGCCAGCAGTCCTGCTACTCGGGAGGTTCAGCCCCAGCATTTT

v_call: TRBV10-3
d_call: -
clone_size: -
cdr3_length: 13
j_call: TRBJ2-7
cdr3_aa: CAISEPGSYEQYF
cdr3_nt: TGTGCCATCAGTGAGCCCGGCTCCTACGAGCAGTACTTC

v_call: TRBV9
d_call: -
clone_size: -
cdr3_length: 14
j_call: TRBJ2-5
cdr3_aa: CASSPLRLQETQYF
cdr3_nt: TGTGCCAGCAGCCCGCTGCGGCTCCAAGAGACCCAGTACTTC

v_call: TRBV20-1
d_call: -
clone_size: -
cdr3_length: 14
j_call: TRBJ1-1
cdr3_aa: CSATYTGQNTEAFF
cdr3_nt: TGCAGTGCTACGTATACGGGACAGAACACTGAAGCTTTCTTT

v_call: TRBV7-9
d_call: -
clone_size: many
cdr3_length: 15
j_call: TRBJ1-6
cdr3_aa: CASSLVSLEASPLHF
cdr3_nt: TGTGCCAGCAGCTTAGTTAGTCTGGAGGCCTCACCCCTCCACTTT

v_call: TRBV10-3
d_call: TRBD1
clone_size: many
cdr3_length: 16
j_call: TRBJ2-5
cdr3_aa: CAISDPGQGAIETQYF
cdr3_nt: TGTGCCATCAGTGACCCGGGACAGGGAGCGATAGAGACCCAGTACTTC

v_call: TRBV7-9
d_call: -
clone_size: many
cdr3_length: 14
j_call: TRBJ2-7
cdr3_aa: CASRAVAGSYEQYF
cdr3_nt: TGTGCCAGCAGGGCCGTGGCGGGGTCCTACGAGCAGTACTTC

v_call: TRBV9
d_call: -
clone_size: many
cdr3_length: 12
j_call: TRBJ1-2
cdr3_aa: CASTASNYGYTF
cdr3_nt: TGTGCCAGCACCGCGAGTAACTATGGCTACACCTTC